The 7 T cell receptor beta chains presented below share a single source sample, sequenced in a study of Ad26.COV2.S vaccination and SARS-CoV-2 variants. TCRdb's table, derived via immunoSEQ multiplex PCR, lists solely in-frame clones and lacks some. Here the sample spans about 680,000 clones, roughly nine tenths being singletons. The treatment is: roughly 19 received Ad26.COV2.S at low or high dose, single or two shots; roughly 5 received placebo; per-sample allocation not given. Following the first vaccine or placebo injection, samples were taken on day 63. The specimen comprised peripheral blood, sampled in a trial of Ad26.COV2.S vaccine versus placebo. These receptors were collected from a person aged 18 to 59 who received the Ad26.COV2.S COVID-19 vaccine or a placebo.

The rearrangement joins TRBV5-1 to TRBJ2-7; 7 positions match TRBD1. This CDR3 is 13 amino acids long. Germline trimming cut 4 bases from V and 7 bases from J; bases unmatched to any gene: 8. Per the germline V gene, CDR1 is SGHRS and CDR2 is YFSETQ. The CDR3 protein is CASSLGQTGEQYF. DNA of the CDR3: TGCGCCAGCAGCCTTGGACAGACAGGGGAGCAGTACTTC.

The chain combines TRBV6-2 or TRBV6-3 with TRBJ2-7, with 10 nucleotides matching TRBD2. The CDR3 consists of 16 residues. CDR1 is MNHEY, CDR2 SVGEGT, per germline. The V gene end was trimmed by 6 bases and the J gene end by 0 bases; junction bases not matched to a gene: 8. The CDR3: CASSPGLAFVSYEQYF. CDR3 DNA: TGTGCCAGCAGCCCGGGACTAGCGTTCGTCTCCTACGAGCAGTACTTC.

The V call is TRBV6-5, the J call TRBJ1-2, with D tentatively TRBD1 (5 bases). Trimming cost V 6 bases and J 10 bases, with 21 bases left between them. Germline V CDR1 and CDR2: MNHEY, SVGAGI. CDR3 length: 14 amino acids. CDR3 residues: CASSLSRDSFFYTF. DNA for the CDR3: TGTGCCAGCAGCCTTAGCCGGGACTCCTTTTTCTACACCTTC.

The chain joins TRBV30 to TRBJ2-7, with a tentative D call TRBD2 (8 bases). This CDR3 spans 13 amino acids. Between the trimmed V and J ends, which lost 0 bases and 7 bases, there was a span of 13 bases. Looked up from germline, CDR1 is GTSNPN and CDR2 is SVGIG (reference sequence). CDR3: CAWSVREGAEQYF. CDR3 bases: TGTGCCTGGAGTGTACGGGAGGGGGCGGAGCAGTACTTC.

V gene TRBV20-1 combines with J gene TRBJ1-2, with D possibly being TRBD1 (5 bases). CDR1 is DFQATT and CDR2 is SNEGSKA in the germline V gene (reference sequence). Trimming shortened V by 3 bases and J by 1 base, and 9 bases separated the two germline ends. CDR3 size: 13 residues. The CDR3 region is CSASSQDNYGYTF. The CDR3 bases are TGCAGTGCTAGTTCACAGGATAACTATGGCTACACCTTC.

This clone was seen just once. This sequence joins TRBV5-1 and TRBJ1-5, with D possibly matching TRBD1 (6 bases). CDR1 is SGHRS, CDR2 YFSETQ, per germline. CDR3 size: 14 residues. The V end lost 0 bases, the J end lost 5 bases, and 9 bases lay between the germline ends. CDR3: CASSLGAGDQPQHF. In DNA form, the CDR3 reads TGCGCCAGCAGCTTGGGCGCAGGGGATCAGCCCCAGCATTTT. Full variable domain (remainder filled in from reference TRBV5-1 and TRBJ1-5): KAGVTQTPRYLIKTRGQQVTLSCSPISGHRSVSWYQQTPGQGLQFLFEYFSETQRNKGNFPGRFSGRQFSNSRSEMNVSTLELGDSALYLCASSLGAGDQPQHFGDGTRLSIL.

The V gene is TRBV24-1, the J gene TRBJ2-1, with 8 bases fitting TRBD2. The CDR3 is made up of 14 amino acids. Trimming at V came to 9 bases and at J to 1 base, leaving 4 bases not matched to a gene. Germline CDR1 is KGHDR and CDR2 is SFDVKD. The CDR3 DNA reads as TGTGCCACCGCGGCGGGGGGTTCCTACAATGAGCAGTTCTTC. This sequence encodes CATAAGGSYNEQFF.